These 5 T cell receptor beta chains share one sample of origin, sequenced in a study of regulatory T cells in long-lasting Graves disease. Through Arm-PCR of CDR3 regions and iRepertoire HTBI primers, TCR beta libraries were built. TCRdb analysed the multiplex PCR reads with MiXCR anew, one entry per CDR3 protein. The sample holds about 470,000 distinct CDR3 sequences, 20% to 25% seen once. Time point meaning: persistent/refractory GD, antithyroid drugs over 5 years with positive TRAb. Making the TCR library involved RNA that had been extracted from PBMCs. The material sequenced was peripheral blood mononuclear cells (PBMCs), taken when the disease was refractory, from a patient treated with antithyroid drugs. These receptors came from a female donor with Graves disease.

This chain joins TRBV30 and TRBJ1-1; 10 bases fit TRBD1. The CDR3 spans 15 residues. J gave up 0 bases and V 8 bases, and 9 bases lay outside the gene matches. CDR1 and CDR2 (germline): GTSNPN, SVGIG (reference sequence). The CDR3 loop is CAATSGQGMNTEAFF. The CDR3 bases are TGTGCCGCTACTTCGGGACAGGGGATGAACACTGAAGCTTTCTTT.

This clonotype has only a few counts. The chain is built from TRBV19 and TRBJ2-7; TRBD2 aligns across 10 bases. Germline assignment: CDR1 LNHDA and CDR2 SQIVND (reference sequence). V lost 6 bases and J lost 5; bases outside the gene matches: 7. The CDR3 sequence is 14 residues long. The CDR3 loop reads CASSTQREGNEQYF. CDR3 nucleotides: TGTGCCAGTAGCACTCAGCGGGAGGGTAACGAGCAGTACTTC. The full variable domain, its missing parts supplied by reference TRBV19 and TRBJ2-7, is DGGITQSPKYLFRKEGQNVTLSCEQNLNHDAMYWYRQDPGQGLRLIYYSQIVNDFQKGDIAEGYSVSREKKESFPLTVTSAQKNPTAFYLCASSTQREGNEQYFGPGTRLTVT.

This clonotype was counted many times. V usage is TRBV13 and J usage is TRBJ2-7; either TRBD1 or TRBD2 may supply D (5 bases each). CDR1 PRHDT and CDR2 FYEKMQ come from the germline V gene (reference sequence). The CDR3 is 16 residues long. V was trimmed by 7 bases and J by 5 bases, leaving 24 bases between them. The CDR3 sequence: CASTQRGTGVKNEQYF. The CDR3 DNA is TGTGCCAGCACCCAAAGAGGGACCGGCGTTAAGAACGAGCAGTACTTC.

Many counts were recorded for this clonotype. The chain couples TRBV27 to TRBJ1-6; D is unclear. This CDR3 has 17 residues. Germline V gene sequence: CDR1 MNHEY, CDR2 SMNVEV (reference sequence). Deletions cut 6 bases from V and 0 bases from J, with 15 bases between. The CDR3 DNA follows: TGTGCCAGCAGCCAATTTGTGGCTAGCTCCTATAATTCACCCCTCCACTTT. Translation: CASSQFVASSYNSPLHF.

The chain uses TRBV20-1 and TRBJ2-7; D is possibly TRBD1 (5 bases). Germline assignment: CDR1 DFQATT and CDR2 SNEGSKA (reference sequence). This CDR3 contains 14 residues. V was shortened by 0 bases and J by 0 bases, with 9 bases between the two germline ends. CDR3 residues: CSARDQGFSYEQYF. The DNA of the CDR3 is TGCAGTGCTAGAGATCAGGGATTCTCCTACGAGCAGTACTTC.